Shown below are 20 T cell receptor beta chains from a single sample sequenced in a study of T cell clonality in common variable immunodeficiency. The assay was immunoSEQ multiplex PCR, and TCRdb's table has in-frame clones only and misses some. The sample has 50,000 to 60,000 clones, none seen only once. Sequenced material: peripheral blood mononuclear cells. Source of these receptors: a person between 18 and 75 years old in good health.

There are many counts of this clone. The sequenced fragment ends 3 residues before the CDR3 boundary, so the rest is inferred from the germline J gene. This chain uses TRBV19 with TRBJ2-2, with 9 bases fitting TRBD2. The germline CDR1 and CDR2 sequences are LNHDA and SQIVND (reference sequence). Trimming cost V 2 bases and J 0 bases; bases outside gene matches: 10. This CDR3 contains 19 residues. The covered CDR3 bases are TGTGCCAGTAGTATACGGCTAGCGGGACTTACCACGAACACCGGGGAG. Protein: CASSIRLAGLTTNTGE. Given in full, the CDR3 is CASSIRLAGLTTNTGELFF.

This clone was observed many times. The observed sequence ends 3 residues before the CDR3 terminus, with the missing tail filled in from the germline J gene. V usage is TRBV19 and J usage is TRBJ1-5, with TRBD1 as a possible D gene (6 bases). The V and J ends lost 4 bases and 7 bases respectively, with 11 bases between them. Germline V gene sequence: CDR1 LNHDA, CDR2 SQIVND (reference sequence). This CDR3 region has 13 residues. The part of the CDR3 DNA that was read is TGTGCCAGTAGTACCCGACAGGCCCAGCCC. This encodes CASSTRQAQP. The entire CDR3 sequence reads CASSTRQAQPQHF.

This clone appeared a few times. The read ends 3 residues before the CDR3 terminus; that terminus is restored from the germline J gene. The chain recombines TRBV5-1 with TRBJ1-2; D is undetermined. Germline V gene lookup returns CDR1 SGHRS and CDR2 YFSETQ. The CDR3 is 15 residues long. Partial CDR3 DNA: TGCGCCAGCAGCGTGTCGACTACCTCCACAGATACC. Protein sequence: CASSVSTTSTDT. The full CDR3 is CASSVSTTSTDTYTF. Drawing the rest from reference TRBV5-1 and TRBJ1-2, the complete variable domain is KAGVTQTPRYLIKTRGQQVTLSCSPISGHRSVSWYQQTPGQGLQFLFEYFSETQRNKGNFPGRFSGRQFSNSRSEMNVSTLELGDSALYLCASSVSTTSTDTYTFGSGTRLTVV.

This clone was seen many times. CDR3 DNA (partial): TGTGCCAGCAGCTTGTACCAGGGTAAGAGC. It codes for CASSLYQGKS. In full, the CDR3 reads CASSLYQGKSYTF. The rearrangement uses TRBV5-4 and TRBJ1-2, with a weak D call TRBD1 (5 bases). The read ends 3 residues early relative to the CDR3; the germline J gene fills the gap. Germline V gene lookup returns CDR1 SGHNT and CDR2 YYREEE (reference sequence). The CDR3 extends over 13 amino acids. Together with reference TRBV5-4 and TRBJ1-2, the CDR3 gives the full variable domain: ETGVTQSPTHLIKTRGQQVTLRCSSQSGHNTVSWYQQALGQGPQFIFQYYREEENGRGNFPPRFSGLQFPNYSSELNVNALELDDSALYLCASSLYQGKSYTFGSGTRLTVV.

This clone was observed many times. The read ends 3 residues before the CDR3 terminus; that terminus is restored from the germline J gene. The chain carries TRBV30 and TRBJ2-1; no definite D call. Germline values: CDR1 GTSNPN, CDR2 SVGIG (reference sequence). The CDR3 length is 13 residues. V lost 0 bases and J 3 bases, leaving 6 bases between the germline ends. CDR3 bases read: TGTGCCTGGAGTGTAGGTGACTACAATGAG. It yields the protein CAWSVGDYNE. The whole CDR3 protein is CAWSVGDYNEQFF.

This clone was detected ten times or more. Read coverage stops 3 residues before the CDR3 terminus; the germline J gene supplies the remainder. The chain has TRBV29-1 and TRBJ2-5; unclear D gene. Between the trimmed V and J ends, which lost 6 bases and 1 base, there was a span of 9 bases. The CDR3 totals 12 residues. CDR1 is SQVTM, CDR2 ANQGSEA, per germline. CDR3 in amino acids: CSVIPVQETQYF. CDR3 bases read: TGCAGCGTGATCCCAGTCCAAGAGACC.

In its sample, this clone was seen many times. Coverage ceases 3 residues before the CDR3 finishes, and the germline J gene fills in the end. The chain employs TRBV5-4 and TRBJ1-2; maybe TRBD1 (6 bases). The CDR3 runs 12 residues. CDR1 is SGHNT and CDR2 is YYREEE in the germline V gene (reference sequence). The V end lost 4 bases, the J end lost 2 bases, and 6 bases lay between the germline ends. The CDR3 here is CASSDRNYGYTF. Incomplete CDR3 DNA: TGTGCCAGCAGCGACAGGAACTATGGC.

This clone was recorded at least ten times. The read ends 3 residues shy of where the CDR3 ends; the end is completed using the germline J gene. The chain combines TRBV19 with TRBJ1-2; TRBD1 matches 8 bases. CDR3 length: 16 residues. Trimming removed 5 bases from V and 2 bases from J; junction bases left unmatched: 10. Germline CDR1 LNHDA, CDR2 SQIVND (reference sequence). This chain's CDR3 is CASSPRPGQANYGYTF. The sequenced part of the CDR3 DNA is TGTGCCAGTAGTCCCCGACCGGGACAGGCAAACTATGGC.

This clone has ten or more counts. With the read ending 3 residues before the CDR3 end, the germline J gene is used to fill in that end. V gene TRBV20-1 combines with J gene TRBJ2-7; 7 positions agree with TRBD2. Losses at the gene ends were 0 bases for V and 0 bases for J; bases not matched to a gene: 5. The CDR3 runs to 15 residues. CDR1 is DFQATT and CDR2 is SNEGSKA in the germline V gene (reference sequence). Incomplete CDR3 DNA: TGCAGTGCTAGAGATCCTAGCGGAGCCTCCTACGAG. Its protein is CSARDPSGASYE. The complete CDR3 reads CSARDPSGASYEQYF.

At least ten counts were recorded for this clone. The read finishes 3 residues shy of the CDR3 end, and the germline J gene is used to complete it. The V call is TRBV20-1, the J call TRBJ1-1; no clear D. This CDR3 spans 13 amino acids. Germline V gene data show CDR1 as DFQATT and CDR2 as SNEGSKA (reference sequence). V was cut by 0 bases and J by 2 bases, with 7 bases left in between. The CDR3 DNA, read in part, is TGCAGTGCTAGAGAACAGTTAAACACTGAA. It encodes CSAREQLNTE. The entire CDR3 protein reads CSAREQLNTEAFF.

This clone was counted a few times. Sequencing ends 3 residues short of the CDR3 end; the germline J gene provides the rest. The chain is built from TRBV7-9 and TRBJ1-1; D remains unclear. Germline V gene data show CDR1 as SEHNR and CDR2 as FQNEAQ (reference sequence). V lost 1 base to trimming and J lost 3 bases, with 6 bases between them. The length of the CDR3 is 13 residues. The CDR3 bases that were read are TGTGCCAGCAGCTTAGTTATCCACACTGAA. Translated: CASSLVIHTE. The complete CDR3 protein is CASSLVIHTEAFF.

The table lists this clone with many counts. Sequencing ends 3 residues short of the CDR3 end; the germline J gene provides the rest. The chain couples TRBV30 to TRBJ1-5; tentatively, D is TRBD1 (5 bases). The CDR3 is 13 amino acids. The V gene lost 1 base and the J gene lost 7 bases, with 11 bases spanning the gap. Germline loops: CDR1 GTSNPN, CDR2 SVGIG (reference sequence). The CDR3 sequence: CAWSGRGQQPQHF. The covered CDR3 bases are TGTGCCTGGAGTGGAAGGGGTCAGCAGCCC.

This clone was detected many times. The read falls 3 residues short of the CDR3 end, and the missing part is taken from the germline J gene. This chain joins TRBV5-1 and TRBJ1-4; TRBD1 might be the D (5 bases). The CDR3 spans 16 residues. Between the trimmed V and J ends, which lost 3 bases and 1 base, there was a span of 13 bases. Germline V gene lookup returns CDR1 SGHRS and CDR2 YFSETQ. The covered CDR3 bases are TGCGCCAGCAGCTCCCTCGGGGGTCAAACTAATGAAAAA. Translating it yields CASSSLGGQTNEK. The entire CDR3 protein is CASSSLGGQTNEKLFF.

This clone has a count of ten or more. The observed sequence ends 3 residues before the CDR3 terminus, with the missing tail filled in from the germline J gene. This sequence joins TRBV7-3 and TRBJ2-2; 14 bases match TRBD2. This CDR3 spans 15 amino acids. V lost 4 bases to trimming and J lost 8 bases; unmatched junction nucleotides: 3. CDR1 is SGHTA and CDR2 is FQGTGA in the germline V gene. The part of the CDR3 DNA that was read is TGTGCCAGCAGCTGGGGACTAGCGGGAGTGGGGGAG. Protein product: CASSWGLAGVGE. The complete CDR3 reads CASSWGLAGVGELFF.

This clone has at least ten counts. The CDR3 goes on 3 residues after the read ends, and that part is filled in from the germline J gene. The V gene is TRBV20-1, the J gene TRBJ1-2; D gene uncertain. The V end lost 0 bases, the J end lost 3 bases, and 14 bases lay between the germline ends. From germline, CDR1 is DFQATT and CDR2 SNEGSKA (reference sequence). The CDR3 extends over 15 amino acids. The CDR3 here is CSARDWRGADYGYTF. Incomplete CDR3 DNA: TGCAGTGCTAGAGATTGGCGGGGTGCTGACTATGGC.

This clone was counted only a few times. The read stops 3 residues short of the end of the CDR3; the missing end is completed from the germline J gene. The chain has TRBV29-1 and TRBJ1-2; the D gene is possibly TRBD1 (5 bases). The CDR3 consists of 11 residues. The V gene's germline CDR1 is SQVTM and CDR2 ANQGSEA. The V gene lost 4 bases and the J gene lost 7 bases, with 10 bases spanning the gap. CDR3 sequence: CSVGEGVGYTF. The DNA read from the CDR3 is TGCAGCGTTGGGGAAGGGGTTGGC.

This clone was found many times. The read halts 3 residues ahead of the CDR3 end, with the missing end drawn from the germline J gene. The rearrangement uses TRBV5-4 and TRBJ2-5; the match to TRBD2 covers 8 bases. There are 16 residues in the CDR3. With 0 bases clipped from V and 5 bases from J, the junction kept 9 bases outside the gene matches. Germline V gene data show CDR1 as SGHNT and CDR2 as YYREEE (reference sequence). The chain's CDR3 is CASSLGSGTGGETQYF. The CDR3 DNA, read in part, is TGTGCCAGCAGCTTGGGTAGCGGGACCGGCGGGGAGACC.

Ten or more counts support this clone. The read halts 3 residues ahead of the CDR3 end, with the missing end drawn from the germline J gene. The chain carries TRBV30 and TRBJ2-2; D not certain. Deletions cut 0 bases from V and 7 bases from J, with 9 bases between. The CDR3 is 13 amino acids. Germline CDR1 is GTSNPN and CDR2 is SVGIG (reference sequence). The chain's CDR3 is CAWSVRWYGELFF. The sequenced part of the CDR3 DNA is TGTGCCTGGAGTGTACGGTGGTACGGGGAG.

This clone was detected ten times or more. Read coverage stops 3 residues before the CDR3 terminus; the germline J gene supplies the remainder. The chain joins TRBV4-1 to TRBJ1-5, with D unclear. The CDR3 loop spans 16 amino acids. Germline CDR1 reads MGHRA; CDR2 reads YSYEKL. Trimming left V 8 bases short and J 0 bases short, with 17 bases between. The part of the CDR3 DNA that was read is TGCGCCAGCCGACCCACGAAGGACTATAGCAATCAGCCC. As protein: CASRPTKDYSNQP. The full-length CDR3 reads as CASRPTKDYSNQPQHF.

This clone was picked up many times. CDR3 sequence reads: CAITGSSGANVLTF. CDR3 DNA (partial): TGTGCCATCACAGGGAGCTCTGGGGCCAACGTC. The chain couples TRBV10-3 to TRBJ2-6; D is tentatively TRBD1 or TRBD2 (5 bases each). Read sequence stops 3 residues before the CDR3 end, and the germline J gene provides the missing end. V gave up 7 bases and J gave up 0 bases, with 7 bases separating them. This CDR3 region has 14 residues. The germline CDR1 and CDR2 sequences are ENHRY and SYGVKD.